This TCR beta chain was profiled in a study of STAT3 mutations in large granular lymphocyte leukemia. The study's findings and limits: Every T-LGLL patient had at least one immunodominant TCRbeta clonotype. In several patients, dominant TCR clone burden exceeded STAT3 mutant burden, suggesting STAT3 mutation arose secondarily.

TCRdb's table, derived via immunoSEQ multiplex PCR, lists solely in-frame clones and lacks some. The table includes over 5,000 clones, roughly 80% detected once. This CDR3 is 15 amino acids long. Germline CDR1 reads SGDLS; CDR2 reads YYNGEE. V was cut by 3 bases and J by 1 base, with 8 bases left in between. For this clone: The antigen remains unidentified.

The specimen sequenced was peripheral blood mononuclear cells. The rearrangement uses TRBV9 and TRBJ2-6; D perhaps matches TRBD1 (6 bases). The receptor's source is a man in his forties or fifties with T-cell large granular lymphocyte leukemia. Some clones in this sample may be carry-over from other donors' samples. This CDR3 is CASSATGSGANVLTF. The CDR3 region has the DNA TGTGCCAGCAGCGCAACAGGGTCTGGGGCCAACGTCCTGACTTTC.